The rows below give T cell receptor beta chains drawn from one sample of a study of vaccination and CD4 T cells after COVID-19. These receptors are not linked to any known antigen. TCRdb called the PCR reads again in MiXCR, with one record for every CDR3 protein. The sample consists of about 20,000 distinct CDR3 sequences, roughly 37% of them appearing once. Material: CD4+ T cells from blood, cultured in vitro, obtained before SARS-CoV-2 vaccination. The receptor set was obtained from a human donor who received a COVID-19 vaccine. CDR3s include the opening cysteine and the closing phenylalanine or tryptophan. D genes are given only for firm matches. Where a row states a size, it is once, few, many or the class of an expanded clone; other rows omit it.

v_gene	j_gene	abundance	d_gene	CDR3aa	CDR3nt
TRBV21-1	TRBJ1-1	.	.	CASSKEKGSTEAFF	TGTGCCAGCAGCAAAGAAAAGGGAAGCACTGAAGCTTTCTTT
TRBV28	TRBJ2-2	.	TRBD1	CASSAGDRKNTGELFF	TGTGCCAGCAGCGCCGGGGACAGAAAAAACACCGGGGAGCTGTTTTTT
TRBV6-1	TRBJ1-6	.	.	CASSEVGKNSPLHF	TGTGCCAGCAGTGAAGTAGGGAAGAATTCACCCCTCCACTTT
TRBV27	TRBJ1-6	few	.	CASSERLNSPLHF	TGTGCCAGCAGTGAAAGACTCAATTCACCCCTCCACTTT
TRBV6-1	TRBJ1-5	.	TRBD1	CASSEGQGAQHF	TGTGCCAGCAGTGAAGGGCAGGGGGCCCAGCATTTT
TRBV10-3	TRBJ1-3	.	.	CAISELDGNTIYF	TGTGCCATCAGTGAGTTGGATGGAAACACCATATATTTT
TRBV29-1	TRBJ1-1	.	.	CSVDRGSHTEAFF	TGCAGCGTTGATAGGGGTAGTCACACTGAAGCTTTCTTT
TRBV6-1	TRBJ1-4	.	.	CAISEPGGNQDEKLFF	TGTGCCATCAGTGAACCGGGGGGGAATCAGGATGAAAAACTGTTTTTT
TRBV30	TRBJ1-1	.	.	CAWSVQSFGVRMNTETFF	TGTGCCTGGAGTGTACAGAGTTTCGGGGTTCGCATGAACACTGAAACTTTCTTT
TRBV4-2	TRBJ2-2	.	TRBD2	CASSQDASGGVTGELFF	TGTGCCAGCAGCCAAGATGCCAGCGGGGGGGTCACCGGGGAGCTGTTTTTT
TRBV10-3	TRBJ2-1	.	.	CAISKGSPEQFF	TGTGCCATCAGTAAAGGGAGTCCTGAGCAGTTCTTC
TRBV10-2	TRBJ2-1	.	TRBD2	CASTRILAGALHLAYNEQFF	TGCGCCAGCACCAGAATCTTAGCGGGGGCCCTCCACTTAGCCTACAATGAGCAGTTCTTC
TRBV20-1	TRBJ2-3	.	TRBD2	CSALAEDTDTQYF	TGCAGTGCTCTAGCGGAGGACACAGATACGCAGTATTTT
TRBV20-1	TRBJ2-5	.	TRBD2	CSASGGGSETQYF	TGCAGTGCTAGCGGGGGGGGTTCAGAGACCCAGTACTTC
TRBV7-2	TRBJ1-6	.	.	CASSLDVGNNSPLHF	TGTGCCAGCAGCTTGGATGTGGGCAATAATTCACCCCTCCACTTT
TRBV2	TRBJ1-3	.	TRBD1	CASSALQGASGNTIYF	TGTGCCAGCAGCGCCCTTCAGGGGGCTTCTGGAAACACCATATATTTT
TRBV20-1	TRBJ1-3	.	TRBD1	CSAQGAGNTIYF	TGCAGTGCGCAGGGGGCGGGAAACACCATATATTTT
TRBV7-2	TRBJ1-2	few	.	CASSFQGYGYTF	TGTGCCAGCAGCTTTCAGGGTTACGGCTACACCTTC